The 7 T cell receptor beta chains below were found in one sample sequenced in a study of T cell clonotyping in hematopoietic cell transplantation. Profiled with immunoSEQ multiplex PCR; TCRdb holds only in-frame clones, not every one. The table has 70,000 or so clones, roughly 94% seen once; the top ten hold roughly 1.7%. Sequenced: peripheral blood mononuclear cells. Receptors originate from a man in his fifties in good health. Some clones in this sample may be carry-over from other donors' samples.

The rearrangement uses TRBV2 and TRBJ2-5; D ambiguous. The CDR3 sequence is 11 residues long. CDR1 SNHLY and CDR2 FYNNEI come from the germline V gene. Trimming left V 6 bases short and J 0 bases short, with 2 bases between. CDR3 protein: CASRDQETQYF. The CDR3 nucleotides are TGTGCCAGCAGGGACCAAGAGACCCAGTACTTC.

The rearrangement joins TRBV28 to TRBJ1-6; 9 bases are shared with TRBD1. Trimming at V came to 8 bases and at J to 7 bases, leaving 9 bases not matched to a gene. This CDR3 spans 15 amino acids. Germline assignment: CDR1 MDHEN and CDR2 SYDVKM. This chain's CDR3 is CASQPPTGGNSPLHF. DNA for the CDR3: TGTGCCAGCCAACCCCCGACAGGGGGGAATTCACCCCTCCACTTT.

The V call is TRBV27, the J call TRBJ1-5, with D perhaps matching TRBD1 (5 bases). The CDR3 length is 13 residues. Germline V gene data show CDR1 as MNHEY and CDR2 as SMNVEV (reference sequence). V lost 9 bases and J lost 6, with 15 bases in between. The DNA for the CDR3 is TGTGCCAGGGGGGGGGAAAGTTGTCAGCCCCAGCATTTT. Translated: CARGGESCQPQHF.

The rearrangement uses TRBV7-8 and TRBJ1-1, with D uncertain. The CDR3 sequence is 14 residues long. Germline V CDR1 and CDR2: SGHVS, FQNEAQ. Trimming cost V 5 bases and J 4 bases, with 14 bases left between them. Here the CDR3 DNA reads TGTGCCAGCAGCCGATTATTCTTGGGCACTGAAGCTTTCTTT. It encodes CASSRLFLGTEAFF.

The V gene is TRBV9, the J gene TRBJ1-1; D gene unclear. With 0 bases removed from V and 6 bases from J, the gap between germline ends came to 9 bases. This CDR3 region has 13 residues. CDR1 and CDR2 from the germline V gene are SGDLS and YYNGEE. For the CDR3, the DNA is TGTGCCAGCAGCGTAGTCCCGCACGCTGAAGCTTTCTTT. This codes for CASSVVPHAEAFF.

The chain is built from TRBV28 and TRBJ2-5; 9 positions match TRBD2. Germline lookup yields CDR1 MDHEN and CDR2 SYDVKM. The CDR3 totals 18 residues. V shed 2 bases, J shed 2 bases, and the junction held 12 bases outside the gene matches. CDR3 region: CASSLVGYRREGQETQYF. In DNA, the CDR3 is TGTGCCAGCAGTTTAGTGGGATATCGGCGGGAGGGTCAAGAGACCCAGTACTTC.

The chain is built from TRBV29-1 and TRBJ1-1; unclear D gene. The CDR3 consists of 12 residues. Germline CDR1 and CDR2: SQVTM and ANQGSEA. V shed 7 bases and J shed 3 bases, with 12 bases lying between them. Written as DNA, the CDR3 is TGCAGCGCGTTCTGGCGGGACACTGAAGCTTTCTTT. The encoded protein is CSAFWRDTEAFF.